This T cell receptor (beta chain) originates from a study of T cell clonality in common variable immunodeficiency. Study outcomes and limitations: Authors noted CVID clonality's cause needs subpopulation repertoire sequencing. CVID patient heterogeneity limited repertoire-clinical complication correlations. TCRbeta clonality was increased in CVID versus healthy controls.

Measured with immunoSEQ multiplex PCR; TCRdb has only the in-frame clones, and not every one. The sample contains 35,000 to 50,000 clones, none of them singletons. This CDR3 has 16 amino acids. Germline-derived CDR1 and CDR2 are DFQATT and SNEGSKA (reference sequence). Regarding this clone: Its antigen is currently unknown. A read error may produce the germline difference seen at one junction end. Read data end 3 residues before the CDR3 end; the end is taken from the germline J gene.

This TCR was sampled from a person aged 18 to 75 in good health. The V gene is TRBV20-1, the J gene TRBJ2-3, with 10 bases identical to TRBD1. The material sequenced was peripheral blood mononuclear cells. The chain's CDR3 is CSAIKVTGGVAETQYF. The sequenced CDR3 bases are TGCAGTGCAATAAAAGTGACAGGGGGCGTAGCAGAGACG.